These 3 T cell receptor beta chains were sequenced from one sample in a study of CD8 T cells in ankylosing spondylitis. General study points: A motif of roughly eight highly homologous TCR beta variants was seen as apparently characteristic of ankylosing spondylitis blood.

TCRdb redid the calling of the 5' RACE reads with MiXCR, one entry per CDR3 protein. The sample gives 100,000 or so distinct CDR3 sequences, around 8.5% of which show up once; over 25% is in the top ten. The antigens for these receptors are not known. The specimen sequenced was blood, either unsorted or a sorted T cell fraction (not recorded which). The receptor set was obtained from a male donor with ankylosing spondylitis.

J is TRBJ2-1 and V is TRBV6-4, with D possibly being TRBD2 (6 bases). In germline, CDR1 is MRHNA, CDR2 SNTAGT. The CDR3 loop spans 15 amino acids. With 3 bases removed from V and 8 bases from J, the gap between germline ends came to 17 bases. CDR3 sequence reads: CASSEMEGMDDEQFF. CDR3 nucleotide sequence: TGTGCCAGCAGTGAAATGGAGGGGATGGATGATGAGCAGTTCTTC.

This clonotype was recorded many times. The genes are TRBV27 and TRBJ2-1; no clear D gene. Per germline, CDR1 MNHEY and CDR2 SMNVEV (reference sequence). V was clipped by 0 bases and J by 3 bases, with 9 bases between them. CDR3 size: 15 residues. The CDR3 sequence is CASSLSLVVYNEQFF. The DNA of the CDR3 is TGTGCCAGCAGTTTATCGCTAGTTGTCTACAATGAGCAGTTCTTC.

The chain recombines TRBV12-3 or TRBV12-4 with TRBJ1-5; D remains unclear. The CDR3 has 14 amino acids. V lost 3 bases, J lost 5 bases, and 11 bases lay in between. The DNA of the CDR3 is TGTGCCAGCAGTTTGGGCCCCGGGCATCAGCCCCAGCATTTT. Translating gives CASSLGPGHQPQHF.